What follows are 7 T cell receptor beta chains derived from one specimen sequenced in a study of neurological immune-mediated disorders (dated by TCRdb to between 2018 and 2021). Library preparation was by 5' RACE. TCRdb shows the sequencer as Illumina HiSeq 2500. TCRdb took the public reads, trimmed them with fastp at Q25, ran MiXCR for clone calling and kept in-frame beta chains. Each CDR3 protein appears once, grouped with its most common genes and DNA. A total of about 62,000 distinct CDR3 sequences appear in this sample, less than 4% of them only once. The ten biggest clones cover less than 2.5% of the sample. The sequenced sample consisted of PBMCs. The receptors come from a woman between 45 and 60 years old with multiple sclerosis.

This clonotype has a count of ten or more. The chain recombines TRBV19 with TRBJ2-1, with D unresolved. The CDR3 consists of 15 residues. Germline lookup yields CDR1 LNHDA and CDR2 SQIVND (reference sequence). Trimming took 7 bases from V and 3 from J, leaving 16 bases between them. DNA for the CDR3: TGTGCCAGTAAACCAGTCGCTAACGGCTACAATGAGCAGTTCTTC. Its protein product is CASKPVANGYNEQFF.

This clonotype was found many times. This CDR3 reads CASSYSGVPGGYTF. CDR3 nucleotide sequence: TGTGCCAGCAGTTACTCGGGAGTCCCGGGTGGCTACACCTTC. The chain is built from TRBV6-2 or TRBV6-3 and TRBJ1-2; D is unclear. CDR3 length: 14 amino acids. Trimming shortened V by 0 bases and J by 7 bases, and 12 bases separated the two germline ends. Germline CDR1 reads MNHEY; CDR2 reads SVGEGT.

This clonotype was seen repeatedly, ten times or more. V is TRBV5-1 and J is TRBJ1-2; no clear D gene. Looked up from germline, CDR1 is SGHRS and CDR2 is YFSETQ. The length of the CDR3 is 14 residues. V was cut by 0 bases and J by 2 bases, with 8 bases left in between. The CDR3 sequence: CASSLVPGNYGYTF. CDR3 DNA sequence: TGCGCCAGCAGCTTGGTTCCGGGAAACTATGGCTACACCTTC. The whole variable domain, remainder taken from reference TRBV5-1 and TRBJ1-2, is KAGVTQTPRYLIKTRGQQVTLSCSPISGHRSVSWYQQTPGQGLQFLFEYFSETQRNKGNFPGRFSGRQFSNSRSEMNVSTLELGDSALYLCASSLVPGNYGYTFGSGTRLTVV.

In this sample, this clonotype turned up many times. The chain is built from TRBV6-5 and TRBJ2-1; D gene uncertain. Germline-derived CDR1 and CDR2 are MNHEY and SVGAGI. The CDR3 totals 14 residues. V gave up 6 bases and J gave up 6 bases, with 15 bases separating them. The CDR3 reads CASRYKSRANEQFF. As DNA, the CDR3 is TGTGCCAGCAGGTACAAAAGCCGGGCCAATGAGCAGTTCTTC.

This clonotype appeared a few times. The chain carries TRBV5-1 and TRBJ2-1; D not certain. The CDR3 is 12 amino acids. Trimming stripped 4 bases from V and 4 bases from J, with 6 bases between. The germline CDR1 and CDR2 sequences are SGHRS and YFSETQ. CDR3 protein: CASSTNYNEQFF. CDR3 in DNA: TGCGCCAGCAGCACGAATTACAATGAGCAGTTCTTC. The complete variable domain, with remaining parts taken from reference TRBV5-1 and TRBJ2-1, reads KAGVTQTPRYLIKTRGQQVTLSCSPISGHRSVSWYQQTPGQGLQFLFEYFSETQRNKGNFPGRFSGRQFSNSRSEMNVSTLELGDSALYLCASSTNYNEQFFGPGTRLTVL.

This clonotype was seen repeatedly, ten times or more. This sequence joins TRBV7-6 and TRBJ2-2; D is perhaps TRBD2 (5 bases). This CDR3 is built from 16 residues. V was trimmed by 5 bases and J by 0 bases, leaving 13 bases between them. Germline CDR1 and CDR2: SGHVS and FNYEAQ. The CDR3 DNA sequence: TGTGCCAGCAGCCCAGCCGGGGTGTCGAACACCGGGGAGCTGTTTTTT. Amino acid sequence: CASSPAGVSNTGELFF.

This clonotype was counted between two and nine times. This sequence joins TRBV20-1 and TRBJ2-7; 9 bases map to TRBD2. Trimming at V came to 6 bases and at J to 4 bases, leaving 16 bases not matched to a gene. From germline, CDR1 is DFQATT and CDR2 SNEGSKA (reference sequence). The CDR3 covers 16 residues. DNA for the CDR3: TGCAGTGCCATTAACCGACGGGAGACTAGCGGTTACGAGCAGTACTTC. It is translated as CSAINRRETSGYEQYF.